The present T cell receptor delta chain was sequenced within a study of γδ T cells in repeated Plasmodium falciparum infection. Overall study context: Samples were taken at baseline, before some infections, and 21 days after each. Malian gammadelta TCRs were studied during no-transmission periods and across acute malaria episodes.

In regard to this clone: A read error likely explains why the TCRdb protein, taken from a much larger clone, differs from this DNA's translation at residue 10; the protein shown is translated from the DNA.

Germline CDR1 GEAIGNYY, CDR2 EKD. V was pared by 0 bases and J by 0 bases, with 13 bases between. The CDR3 covers 16 residues. Each sorted gammadelta sample had TRG and TRD chains sequenced. TCRdb called clones anew from the multiplex PCR reads with CATT. The repertoire has roughly 86,000 delta-chain clones, 1.4% of them found once; the top ten carry around 8.5%. Bulk repertoires came from Vgamma9/Vdelta2+ or Vdelta2-negative gammadelta T cells flow-sorted from PBMC. Sequenced material: gamma-delta T cells from blood. The V gene is TRDV2, the J gene TRDJ1; unclear D gene. The J gene comes from matching the DNA to germline here; TCRdb lacks it. This clonotype originated in a pool of human donors (malaria-infected and uninfected, not separated). The CDR3 loop reads CACDTEEEEDTDKLIF. For the CDR3, the DNA is TGTGCCTGTGACACCGAGGAAGAAGAGGACACCGATAAACTCATCTTT.